Listed below are T cell receptor beta chains from one sample, sequenced in a study of T cells in localized non-small cell lung cancer. Sequenced by immunoSEQ multiplex PCR; TCRdb stores in-frame clones only, minus some. There are fewer than 40,000 clones in the sample; around 84% occur only once, and around 3.9% lies in the top ten. The material was peripheral blood, obtained before any cancer treatment. The receptors shown here come from a male donor at least 60 years old with stage III lung adenocarcinoma. CDR3s include the opening cysteine and the closing phenylalanine or tryptophan. D genes are given only for firm matches. Only some rows state a clone size, as once, few, many or a class for expanded clones.

d_call: TRBD1
clone_size: -
j_call: TRBJ2-5
v_call: TRBV28
cdr3_nt: TGTGCCAGCAGTAAAGGGGACAGGGTTTCCGAGGCCCAGTACTTC
cdr3_aa: CASSKGDRVSEAQYF

d_call: TRBD1
clone_size: -
j_call: TRBJ1-2
v_call: TRBV30
cdr3_nt: TGTGCCCGTCGACCCACAGGGGGGGATGGCTACACCTTC
cdr3_aa: CARRPTGGDGYTF

d_call: -
clone_size: -
j_call: TRBJ2-1
v_call: TRBV13
cdr3_nt: TGTGCCAGCAGCATCCGAGGGTACAATGAGCAGTTCTTC
cdr3_aa: CASSIRGYNEQFF

d_call: -
clone_size: once
j_call: TRBJ1-2
v_call: TRBV5-1
cdr3_nt: TGCGCCAGCAGCTTAACGGACAGAACTAACTATGGCTACACCTTC
cdr3_aa: CASSLTDRTNYGYTF

d_call: -
clone_size: once
j_call: TRBJ2-1
v_call: TRBV11-3
cdr3_nt: TGTGCCAGCAGCTTAGGGGGACTTTCGGTTGAGCAGTTCTTC
cdr3_aa: CASSLGGLSVEQFF

d_call: -
clone_size: -
j_call: TRBJ1-5
v_call: TRBV19
cdr3_nt: TGTGCCAGTAGTATATTAGGAGGTCAGCCCCAGCATTTT
cdr3_aa: CASSILGGQPQHF

d_call: -
clone_size: once
j_call: TRBJ1-5
v_call: TRBV5-1
cdr3_nt: TGCGCCAGCGCTGCCTGGGCAGGGGACAATCAGCCCCAGCATTTT
cdr3_aa: CASAAWAGDNQPQHF

d_call: -
clone_size: -
j_call: TRBJ1-2
v_call: TRBV7-8
cdr3_nt: TGTGCCAGCAGCTTAGTCAGGCGGGCTAACTATGGCTACACCTTC
cdr3_aa: CASSLVRRANYGYTF

d_call: TRBD1
clone_size: -
j_call: TRBJ1-1
v_call: TRBV28
cdr3_nt: TGTGCCAGCAGCTTAGATCCCGGGACAGGGGGCACTGAAGCTTTCTTT
cdr3_aa: CASSLDPGTGGTEAFF

d_call: -
clone_size: -
j_call: TRBJ2-4
v_call: TRBV6-1
cdr3_nt: TGTGCCAGCAGCGGCGGGGTGGCCAAAAACATTCAGTACTTC
cdr3_aa: CASSGGVAKNIQYF

d_call: -
clone_size: -
j_call: TRBJ1-1
v_call: TRBV5-5
cdr3_nt: TGTGCCAGCAGCTTGGTAATCACAAGGGACACTGAAGCTTTCTTT
cdr3_aa: CASSLVITRDTEAFF

d_call: -
clone_size: -
j_call: TRBJ1-4
v_call: TRBV27
cdr3_nt: TGTGCCAGCAGTTTCTTAAGAGCAACTAATGAAAAACTGTTTTTT
cdr3_aa: CASSFLRATNEKLFF

d_call: TRBD2
clone_size: -
j_call: TRBJ2-3
v_call: TRBV4-2
cdr3_nt: TGTGCCAGCAGCCCCCGGACTAGCGGGAGTCCAACCGATACGCAGTATTTT
cdr3_aa: CASSPRTSGSPTDTQYF

d_call: -
clone_size: -
j_call: TRBJ2-4
v_call: TRBV6-1
cdr3_nt: TGTGCCAGCAGTGGGGGAGCCCTGGGAAACATTCAGTACTTC
cdr3_aa: CASSGGALGNIQYF

d_call: TRBD1
clone_size: once
j_call: TRBJ1-5
v_call: TRBV27
cdr3_nt: TGTGCCAGCAGCCTATCTCGGCAGGGGGACCAGCCCCAGCATTTT
cdr3_aa: CASSLSRQGDQPQHF

d_call: -
clone_size: -
j_call: TRBJ2-3
v_call: TRBV19
cdr3_nt: TGTGCCAGTAGCCAATTGACAGATACGCAGTATTTT
cdr3_aa: CASSQLTDTQYF

d_call: TRBD1
clone_size: -
j_call: TRBJ1-5
v_call: TRBV28
cdr3_nt: TGTGCCAGCAGTACCCCGGACAGGGGACAGCCCCAGCATTTT
cdr3_aa: CASSTPDRGQPQHF

d_call: -
clone_size: -
j_call: TRBJ1-1
v_call: TRBV4-2
cdr3_nt: TGTGCCAGCAGCCAAGAAGTACGGACCGAGGAAGCTTTCTTT
cdr3_aa: CASSQEVRTEEAFF

d_call: TRBD1
clone_size: -
j_call: TRBJ1-6
v_call: TRBV28
cdr3_nt: TGTGCCAGCAGTTTAGCGGGACAGTATAATTCACCCCTCCACTTT
cdr3_aa: CASSLAGQYNSPLHF

d_call: -
clone_size: -
j_call: TRBJ2-2
v_call: TRBV29-1
cdr3_nt: TGCAGCGTTGGAGCCGTGAACACCGGGGAGCTGTTTTTT
cdr3_aa: CSVGAVNTGELFF

d_call: -
clone_size: -
j_call: TRBJ2-6
v_call: TRBV5-1
cdr3_nt: TGCGCCAGCAGCTTGGCGATCTCTGGGGCCAACGTCCTGACTTTC
cdr3_aa: CASSLAISGANVLTF

d_call: -
clone_size: -
j_call: TRBJ2-2
v_call: TRBV9
cdr3_nt: TGTGCCAGCAGCGTAGGGACAGTGAACACCGGGGAGCTGTTTTTT
cdr3_aa: CASSVGTVNTGELFF

d_call: -
clone_size: -
j_call: TRBJ1-2
v_call: TRBV5-4
cdr3_nt: TGTGCCAGCAGCTTGGATAGGACTAACTATGGCTACACCTTC
cdr3_aa: CASSLDRTNYGYTF

d_call: -
clone_size: once
j_call: TRBJ1-4
v_call: TRBV29-1
cdr3_nt: TGCAGCGTGGGGGTGAATGAAAAACTGTTTTTT
cdr3_aa: CSVGVNEKLFF

d_call: -
clone_size: -
j_call: TRBJ2-7
v_call: TRBV5-4
cdr3_nt: TGTGCCAGCAGCTTGCTGGGTAGCGTTGAGGAGCAGTACTTC
cdr3_aa: CASSLLGSVEEQYF

d_call: TRBD2
clone_size: once
j_call: TRBJ2-7
v_call: TRBV4-1
cdr3_nt: TGCGCCAGCAGCATGAGCGGGGGAGATGGGTACGAGCAGTACTTC
cdr3_aa: CASSMSGGDGYEQYF

d_call: TRBD2
clone_size: -
j_call: TRBJ2-1
v_call: TRBV15
cdr3_nt: TGTGCCACCAGCAGAGATCGGGCTAGCGGGAGCAATGAGCAGTTCTTC
cdr3_aa: CATSRDRASGSNEQFF

d_call: TRBD1
clone_size: -
j_call: TRBJ1-2
v_call: TRBV19
cdr3_nt: TGTGCCAGTAGTAGTTGGACAGGGGCTAACTATGGCTACACCTTC
cdr3_aa: CASSSWTGANYGYTF

d_call: TRBD2
clone_size: -
j_call: TRBJ2-5
v_call: TRBV30
cdr3_nt: TGTGCCTGGAGTGTGGGAGGCGGGGGGGCCCAGTACTTC
cdr3_aa: CAWSVGGGGAQYF

d_call: TRBD1
clone_size: -
j_call: TRBJ1-3
v_call: TRBV5-1
cdr3_nt: TGCGCCAGCAGCAACCCATCAGGGGGTCATGGAAACACCATATATTTT
cdr3_aa: CASSNPSGGHGNTIYF

d_call: -
clone_size: -
j_call: TRBJ2-7
v_call: TRBV27
cdr3_nt: TGTGCCAGCAGTTTGTCACGCGGGACCACCTACGAGCAGTACTTC
cdr3_aa: CASSLSRGTTYEQYF

d_call: -
clone_size: once
j_call: TRBJ1-4
v_call: TRBV5-1
cdr3_nt: TGCGCCAGCAGCTACGGACTCAAGCAACATGAAAAACTGTTTTTT
cdr3_aa: CASSYGLKQHEKLFF